The rows below give T cell receptor beta chains drawn from one sample of a study of cytomegalovirus exposure and HLA in healthy donors. TCRdb's table, derived via immunoSEQ multiplex PCR, lists solely in-frame clones and lacks some. Found here are about 65,000 clones; the top ten clones hold about a sixth. The material sequenced was PBMCs. The receptors shown here come from a boy between 5 and 17 years old in good health and CMV-seronegative. The CDR3 runs from the conserved cysteine through the conserved F or W. The D gene is left open where the match is weak.

d_gene	v_gene	j_gene	CDR3aa	CDR3nt
-	TRBV5-6	TRBJ2-7	CASSPRTGNEQYF	TGTGCCAGCAGCCCGCGTACAGGGAACGAGCAGTACTTC
-	TRBV18	TRBJ1-3	CASSPWDSSSGNTIYF	TGTGCCAGCTCACCTTGGGACTCCAGCTCTGGAAACACCATATATTTT
TRBD1	TRBV5-4	TRBJ1-1	CASSLGGTGGGNTEAFF	TGTGCCAGCAGCTTGGGGGGGACAGGGGGTGGAAACACTGAAGCTTTCTTT
-	TRBV5-1	TRBJ2-3	CASSLPSPSTDTQYF	TGCGCCAGCAGCTTGCCCTCTCCTTCTACAGATACGCAGTATTTT
-	TRBV4-3	TRBJ1-4	CASSQGFQGNNEKLFF	TGCGCCAGCAGCCAAGGCTTCCAGGGAAATAATGAAAAACTGTTTTTT
TRBD1	TRBV5-4	TRBJ2-7	CASSSDRGIGEQYF	TGTGCCAGCAGCTCCGACAGGGGTATCGGCGAGCAGTACTTC
TRBD1	TRBV27	TRBJ1-1	CASSRSGGSTEAFF	TGTGCCAGCAGTAGGTCAGGGGGGAGCACTGAAGCTTTCTTT
TRBD1	TRBV5-1	TRBJ1-4	CASSPVPGQGWANEKLFF	TGCGCCAGCAGCCCCGTCCCGGGACAGGGATGGGCTAATGAAAAACTGTTTTTT
TRBD1	TRBV12-5	TRBJ1-1	CASGLGDSSNTEAFF	TGTGCTAGTGGTTTGGGGGACAGCTCGAACACTGAAGCTTTCTTT
TRBD1	TRBV7-9	TRBJ2-7	CASSSPTGVYEQYF	TGTGCCAGCAGCTCCCCCACAGGGGTCTACGAGCAGTACTTC
-	TRBV27	TRBJ1-2	CASSLARGYGYTF	TGTGCCAGCAGTTTAGCTAGGGGCTATGGCTACACCTTC
-	TRBV6-5	TRBJ2-3	CASNAGQGTDTQYF	TGTGCCAGCAACGCGGGGCAGGGCACAGATACGCAGTATTTT
-	TRBV30	TRBJ2-1	CAWRGGAGLSSYNEQFF	TGTGCCTGGAGGGGGGGGGCAGGGCTAAGCTCCTACAATGAGCAGTTCTTC
TRBD1	TRBV14	TRBJ1-5	CASRRQGASNQPQHF	TGTGCCAGCAGGAGACAGGGGGCTAGCAATCAGCCCCAGCATTTT
TRBD2	TRBV9	TRBJ2-2	CASSVGLAGVGGELFF	TGTGCCAGCAGCGTAGGCCTAGCGGGAGTTGGCGGGGAGCTGTTTTTT
-	TRBV30	TRBJ2-1	CAGWISGSNEQFF	TGTGCCGGCTGGATAAGCGGAAGTAATGAGCAGTTCTTC
-	TRBV5-1	TRBJ2-3	CASSLSRMDTDTQYF	TGCGCCAGCAGCTTGAGCAGGATGGACACAGATACGCAGTATTTT
-	TRBV7-2	TRBJ2-6	CASSSNRAVANVLTF	TGTGCCAGCAGCTCTAACAGGGCGGTGGCCAACGTCCTGACTTTC
TRBD2	TRBV18	TRBJ2-3	CASSLGTSGTDTQYF	TGTGCCAGCTCCCTTGGGACTAGCGGCACAGATACGCAGTATTTT
-	TRBV29-1	TRBJ1-3	CSVMGGAFDGNTIYF	TGCAGCGTCATGGGGGGGGCTTTTGATGGAAACACCATATATTTT
-	TRBV5-1	TRBJ2-7	CASKAGAYEQYF	TGCGCCAGCAAGGCGGGGGCGTACGAGCAGTACTTC
TRBD2	TRBV27	TRBJ2-1	CASTLLAGKYNEQFF	TGTGCCAGCACCCTCTTAGCGGGGAAATACAATGAGCAGTTCTTC
-	TRBV5-1	TRBJ2-1	CASSPNPQGVDNEQFF	TGCGCCAGCAGCCCCAACCCACAGGGTGTCGACAATGAGCAGTTCTTC
TRBD2	TRBV30	TRBJ2-3	CAWTLGGGPTDTQYF	TGTGCCTGGACCCTGGGCGGGGGGCCCACAGATACGCAGTATTTT
TRBD1	TRBV7-2	TRBJ1-2	CASSLAAQGAYGYTF	TGTGCCAGCAGCCTCGCAGCCCAGGGGGCCTATGGCTACACCTTC
TRBD1	TRBV30	TRBJ1-1	CAGDLGQGNTEAFF	TGTGCCGGCGATCTGGGACAGGGGAACACTGAAGCTTTCTTT
-	TRBV5-6	TRBJ2-1	CASSLWADRFYNEQFF	TGTGCCAGCAGCTTGTGGGCGGACAGATTCTACAATGAGCAGTTCTTC
TRBD2	TRBV5-1	TRBJ2-7	CASSRTSASSYEQYF	TGCGCCAGCAGCCGGACTAGCGCGAGCTCCTACGAGCAGTACTTC
-	TRBV11-1	TRBJ2-7	CASSRDSSSEQYF	TGTGCCAGCAGCCGGGACTCCTCTTCCGAGCAGTACTTC
TRBD1	TRBV6-5	TRBJ2-3	CASSDAGGTQYF	TGTGCCAGCAGTGACGCAGGGGGTACGCAGTATTTT
-	TRBV6-1	TRBJ1-2	CASSEYAGSYGYTF	TGTGCCAGCAGTGAGTATGCCGGGAGCTATGGCTACACCTTC
TRBD1	TRBV7-9	TRBJ1-4	CASSPRQGTNEKLFF	TGTGCCAGCAGCCCTAGACAGGGGACTAATGAAAAACTGTTTTTT
-	TRBV13	TRBJ2-1	CASSLGSLPPNEQFF	TGTGCCAGCAGCTTAGGGAGCCTACCCCCCAATGAGCAGTTCTTC
-	TRBV4-3	TRBJ2-3	CASSQGSSGTDTQYF	TGCGCCAGCAGCCAAGGGTCGAGCGGCACAGATACGCAGTATTTT
TRBD1	TRBV4-2	TRBJ1-2	CASIAGTGDGYTF	TGTGCCAGCATCGCCGGGACAGGGGACGGCTACACCTTC
TRBD1	TRBV6-5	TRBJ1-5	CASRGQGDQPQHF	TGTGCCAGCAGGGGACAGGGAGATCAGCCCCAGCATTTT
TRBD1	TRBV5-6	TRBJ1-1	CASSSQGPSEAFF	TGTGCCAGCAGCTCACAGGGGCCCTCGGAGGCTTTCTTT
-	TRBV7-2	TRBJ1-1	CASSPPNRPNTEAFF	TGTGCCAGCAGTCCTCCCAACAGGCCGAACACTGAAGCTTTCTTT
-	TRBV6-5	TRBJ1-5	CASSLTGGEDQPQHF	TGTGCCAGCAGCCTCACTGGGGGGGAGGATCAGCCCCAGCATTTT
TRBD1	TRBV7-8	TRBJ2-5	CASSLSPSKWTGQTQYF	TGTGCCAGCAGCTTATCCCCCTCCAAGTGGACAGGGCAGACCCAGTACTTC
TRBD1	TRBV11-2	TRBJ2-7	CASSLGTGGNYEQYF	TGTGCCAGCAGCTTGGGGACAGGGGGAAACTACGAGCAGTACTTC
TRBD1	TRBV5-6	TRBJ2-7	CASSLGTGRYEQYF	TGTGCCAGCAGCTTGGGGACAGGGCGTTACGAGCAGTACTTC
-	TRBV11-3	TRBJ2-1	CASSSTGSSYNEQFF	TGTGCCAGCAGCTCCACAGGGAGCTCCTACAATGAGCAGTTCTTC
TRBD2	TRBV6-1	TRBJ2-3	CASSAGGRTDTQYF	TGTGCCAGCAGTGCGGGCGGGAGAACAGATACGCAGTATTTT
-	TRBV30	TRBJ2-3	CAWRSLVITDTQYF	TGTGCCTGGAGAAGTCTAGTGATCACAGATACGCAGTATTTT
-	TRBV19	TRBJ1-1	CASRAGRHTEAFF	TGTGCCAGTAGGGCCGGCAGGCACACTGAAGCTTTCTTT
TRBD2	TRBV15	TRBJ2-7	CATSREPLAGGTSYEQYF	TGTGCCACCAGCAGAGAACCCTTAGCGGGGGGTACCTCCTACGAGCAGTACTTC
-	TRBV25-1	TRBJ2-1	CASSITGSEQFF	TGTGCCAGCAGTATTACGGGATCTGAGCAGTTCTTC
-	TRBV25-1	TRBJ1-1	CASSDDGAGGTEAFF	TGTGCCAGCAGTGATGACGGAGCTGGAGGCACTGAAGCTTTCTTT